This is a list of T cell receptor beta chains from one sample in a study of OX40 agonist ivuxolimab in advanced cancers. Libraries were prepared by immunoSEQ multiplex PCR; TCRdb keeps only in-frame clonotypes and omits some of them. The sample records tens of thousands of clones, less than 85% being singletons. The specimen was CD4+ or CD8+ T cells sorted from blood, collected in a trial of the OX40 agonist ivuxolimab. Receptors originate from an adult with an advanced solid tumor such as melanoma, head and neck, liver or kidney cancer. Each CDR3 is given with its conserved first and last residue. Each record gives: D gene, V gene, J gene, clone size, CDR3 protein, CDR3 DNA. The D gene is left open where the match is weak. Expanded clones get a size class; other rows say once, few or many, or leave the size out.

D gene: .; V gene: TRBV27; J gene: TRBJ2-6; clone size: .; CDR3 protein: CASSLDGANVLTF; CDR3 DNA: TGTGCCAGCAGTTTAGACGGGGCCAACGTCCTGACTTTC
D gene: .; V gene: TRBV28; J gene: TRBJ2-7; clone size: once; CDR3 protein: CASSPPRGVKQYF; CDR3 DNA: TGTGCCAGCAGTCCACCTCGCGGTGTTAAGCAGTACTTC
D gene: .; V gene: TRBV25-1; J gene: TRBJ2-7; clone size: .; CDR3 protein: CASSVGSQGPYEQYF; CDR3 DNA: TGTGCCAGCAGTGTAGGCTCGCAGGGCCCCTACGAGCAGTACTTC
D gene: .; V gene: TRBV25-1; J gene: TRBJ2-7; clone size: .; CDR3 protein: CASSEIAGEVQYF; CDR3 DNA: TGTGCCAGCAGTGAAATAGCAGGGGAAGTGCAGTACTTC
D gene: .; V gene: TRBV7-3; J gene: TRBJ2-2; clone size: .; CDR3 protein: CASSPHANTGELFF; CDR3 DNA: TGTGCCAGCAGCCCCCACGCGAACACCGGGGAGCTGTTTTTT
D gene: .; V gene: TRBV18; J gene: TRBJ1-3; clone size: .; CDR3 protein: CASSPLPPHRDGNTIYF; CDR3 DNA: TGTGCCAGCTCACCCCTCCCCCCCCACAGGGACGGAAACACCATATATTTT
D gene: .; V gene: TRBV15; J gene: TRBJ2-1; clone size: .; CDR3 protein: CATSRDKRWYTGPGEISSYNEQFF; CDR3 DNA: TGTGCCACCAGCAGGGACAAACGCTGGTACACGGGCCCCGGGGAGATAAGCTCCTACAATGAGCAGTTCTTC
D gene: .; V gene: TRBV7-2; J gene: TRBJ1-6; clone size: .; CDR3 protein: CASSLVLGLESPLHF; CDR3 DNA: TGTGCCAGCAGCTTAGTTCTGGGGCTGGAATCACCCCTCCACTTT
D gene: .; V gene: TRBV7-2; J gene: TRBJ2-1; clone size: .; CDR3 protein: CASSLVDNEQFF; CDR3 DNA: TGTGCCAGCAGCTTAGTAGACAATGAGCAGTTCTTC
D gene: TRBD2; V gene: TRBV19; J gene: TRBJ2-7; clone size: once; CDR3 protein: CASSLVAGEGEQYF; CDR3 DNA: TGTGCCAGTAGTCTGGTAGCGGGAGAAGGCGAGCAGTACTTC
D gene: .; V gene: TRBV19; J gene: TRBJ1-5; clone size: .; CDR3 protein: CASSTGRLNNQPQHF; CDR3 DNA: TGTGCCAGTAGCACGGGACGCTTAAACAATCAGCCCCAGCATTTT
D gene: TRBD2; V gene: TRBV12-5; J gene: TRBJ2-2; clone size: .; CDR3 protein: CASGPGLAANRGTGELFF; CDR3 DNA: TGTGCTAGTGGTCCCGGACTAGCGGCCAACCGAGGCACCGGGGAGCTGTTTTTT
D gene: .; V gene: TRBV27; J gene: TRBJ1-5; clone size: .; CDR3 protein: CASKGSQSPQHF; CDR3 DNA: TGTGCCAGCAAAGGGTCCCAATCGCCCCAGCATTTT
D gene: TRBD2; V gene: TRBV28; J gene: TRBJ2-7; clone size: .; CDR3 protein: CASSLNWASGLMAYEQYF; CDR3 DNA: TGTGCCAGCAGTTTGAATTGGGCTAGCGGGCTCATGGCCTACGAGCAGTACTTC
D gene: TRBD1; V gene: TRBV5-1; J gene: TRBJ2-4; clone size: .; CDR3 protein: CASSLEGRDRHSAKNIQYF; CDR3 DNA: TGCGCCAGCAGCTTGGAGGGCAGGGACAGACACTCAGCCAAAAACATTCAGTACTTC
D gene: .; V gene: TRBV28; J gene: TRBJ2-4; clone size: .; CDR3 protein: CASSFPFRGAKNIQYF; CDR3 DNA: TGTGCCAGCAGTTTCCCCTTTAGGGGAGCCAAAAACATTCAGTACTTC
D gene: .; V gene: TRBV6-5; J gene: TRBJ1-1; clone size: .; CDR3 protein: CASRPQVNTEAFF; CDR3 DNA: TGTGCCAGCCGACCACAGGTGAACACTGAAGCTTTCTTT
D gene: TRBD1; V gene: TRBV29-1; J gene: TRBJ2-1; clone size: .; CDR3 protein: CSVEDWDRGSLDEQFF; CDR3 DNA: TGCAGCGTTGAAGACTGGGACAGGGGCTCGCTGGATGAGCAGTTCTTC
D gene: .; V gene: TRBV11-2; J gene: TRBJ2-7; clone size: few; CDR3 protein: CASSRGQGIGLEQYF; CDR3 DNA: TGTGCCAGCAGCCGAGGCCAGGGAATAGGACTTGAGCAGTACTTC
D gene: .; V gene: TRBV4-2; J gene: TRBJ2-2; clone size: .; CDR3 protein: CASSQDTRNTGELFF; CDR3 DNA: TGTGCCAGCAGCCAAGATACACGGAACACCGGGGAGCTGTTTTTT
D gene: .; V gene: TRBV5-1; J gene: TRBJ2-2; clone size: .; CDR3 protein: CASSFPTGNTGELFF; CDR3 DNA: TGCGCCAGCAGCTTCCCGACAGGAAACACCGGGGAGCTGTTTTTT
D gene: .; V gene: TRBV4-1; J gene: TRBJ2-7; clone size: once; CDR3 protein: CASSQDVGFTYEQYF; CDR3 DNA: TGCGCCAGCAGCCAAGATGTAGGGTTCACCTACGAGCAGTACTTC
D gene: .; V gene: TRBV9; J gene: TRBJ1-2; clone size: once; CDR3 protein: CASSVGEGSSYGYTF; CDR3 DNA: TGTGCCAGCAGCGTAGGGGAGGGGTCGAGCTATGGCTACACCTTC
D gene: TRBD1; V gene: TRBV11-3; J gene: TRBJ1-5; clone size: .; CDR3 protein: CASSWGQGNQPQHF; CDR3 DNA: TGTGCCAGCAGCTGGGGACAGGGCAATCAGCCCCAGCATTTT
D gene: .; V gene: TRBV28; J gene: TRBJ1-1; clone size: .; CDR3 protein: CASIGGTTGKDTEAFF; CDR3 DNA: TGTGCCAGCATAGGTGGAACGACGGGCAAGGACACTGAAGCTTTCTTT
D gene: .; V gene: TRBV9; J gene: TRBJ2-5; clone size: .; CDR3 protein: CASSTPRETQYF; CDR3 DNA: TGTGCCAGCAGCACCCCCCGGGAGACCCAGTACTTC
D gene: TRBD2; V gene: TRBV5-1; J gene: TRBJ2-3; clone size: .; CDR3 protein: CASSLLPSGRTDTQYF; CDR3 DNA: TGCGCCAGCAGCTTGTTGCCTAGCGGGAGGACAGATACGCAGTATTTT
D gene: .; V gene: TRBV6-1; J gene: TRBJ1-5; clone size: once; CDR3 protein: CASSEGFQPQHF; CDR3 DNA: TGTGCCAGCAGTGAAGGTTTTCAGCCCCAGCATTTT
D gene: TRBD2; V gene: TRBV7-9; J gene: TRBJ2-7; clone size: .; CDR3 protein: CASSGGGSGASSEQYF; CDR3 DNA: TGTGCCAGCAGCGGGGGTGGTAGCGGGGCCTCCTCCGAGCAGTACTTC
D gene: TRBD1; V gene: TRBV11-1; J gene: TRBJ2-3; clone size: few; CDR3 protein: CASSLRDRYTDTQYF; CDR3 DNA: TGTGCCAGCAGCTTACGGGACAGGTACACAGATACGCAGTATTTT
D gene: .; V gene: TRBV7-9; J gene: TRBJ1-5; clone size: .; CDR3 protein: CASSLAVTNQPQHF; CDR3 DNA: TGTGCCAGCAGCTTAGCAGTGACAAATCAGCCCCAGCATTTT
D gene: .; V gene: TRBV5-4; J gene: TRBJ2-6; clone size: .; CDR3 protein: CASSLGQIVSGANVLTF; CDR3 DNA: TGTGCCAGCAGCTTGGGACAGATTGTCTCTGGGGCCAACGTCCTGACTTTC
D gene: .; V gene: TRBV19; J gene: TRBJ2-1; clone size: once; CDR3 protein: CASSIPPHSGAGHSSYNEQFF; CDR3 DNA: TGTGCCAGTAGTATTCCCCCTCATAGTGGAGCGGGACATTCCTCCTACAATGAGCAGTTCTTC
D gene: .; V gene: TRBV19; J gene: TRBJ1-1; clone size: .; CDR3 protein: CASSIPQGMNTEAFF; CDR3 DNA: TGTGCCAGTAGTATCCCGCAGGGTATGAACACTGAAGCTTTCTTT
D gene: TRBD2; V gene: TRBV7-3; J gene: TRBJ2-1; clone size: .; CDR3 protein: CASSRSGGGLKNEQFF; CDR3 DNA: TGTGCCAGCAGCCGGTCGGGGGGAGGCCTCAAAAATGAGCAGTTCTTC
D gene: TRBD1; V gene: TRBV29-1; J gene: TRBJ2-3; clone size: .; CDR3 protein: CSGGQGTDTQYF; CDR3 DNA: TGCAGCGGGGGACAGGGCACAGATACGCAGTATTTT
D gene: .; V gene: TRBV20-1; J gene: TRBJ2-7; clone size: .; CDR3 protein: CSAAGTYEQYF; CDR3 DNA: TGCAGTGCTGCCGGGACCTACGAGCAGTACTTC
D gene: TRBD2; V gene: TRBV15; J gene: TRBJ2-7; clone size: once; CDR3 protein: CATSAGGTGSHEQYF; CDR3 DNA: TGTGCCACCAGCGCGGGGGGAACAGGATCCCACGAGCAGTACTTC
D gene: .; V gene: TRBV7-2; J gene: TRBJ2-2; clone size: .; CDR3 protein: CASSRGLVNTGELFF; CDR3 DNA: TGTGCCAGCAGCCGGGGACTTGTGAACACCGGGGAGCTGTTTTTT
D gene: .; V gene: TRBV5-1; J gene: TRBJ1-4; clone size: .; CDR3 protein: CASSPGGGLGEKLFF; CDR3 DNA: TGCGCCAGCAGCCCGGGCGGGGGGCTCGGCGAAAAACTGTTTTTT
D gene: TRBD1; V gene: TRBV6-1; J gene: TRBJ1-6; clone size: .; CDR3 protein: CASRVTGRNSPLHF; CDR3 DNA: TGTGCCAGCAGGGTGACAGGGAGGAATTCACCCCTCCACTTT
D gene: TRBD1; V gene: TRBV5-1; J gene: TRBJ2-7; clone size: .; CDR3 protein: CASSLDGGTGPYEQYF; CDR3 DNA: TGCGCCAGCAGCTTGGATGGGGGGACAGGACCCTACGAGCAGTACTTC
D gene: .; V gene: TRBV6-5; J gene: TRBJ1-1; clone size: .; CDR3 protein: CASSFGRINTEAFF; CDR3 DNA: TGTGCCAGCAGCTTTGGACGGATAAACACTGAAGCTTTCTTT
D gene: .; V gene: TRBV6-1; J gene: TRBJ1-3; clone size: .; CDR3 protein: CASSEAGALGNTIYF; CDR3 DNA: TGTGCCAGCAGTGAAGCAGGGGCCCTAGGAAACACCATATATTTT
D gene: TRBD1; V gene: TRBV30; J gene: TRBJ1-1; clone size: .; CDR3 protein: CAWSVQGTAAFF; CDR3 DNA: TGTGCCTGGAGTGTACAGGGGACAGCAGCTTTCTTT
D gene: .; V gene: TRBV7-7; J gene: TRBJ2-5; clone size: .; CDR3 protein: CASSFALRGTQYF; CDR3 DNA: TGTGCCAGCAGCTTCGCCCTGAGAGGGACCCAGTACTTC
D gene: .; V gene: TRBV4-1; J gene: TRBJ1-5; clone size: .; CDR3 protein: CASSQGRDQPQHF; CDR3 DNA: TGCGCCAGCAGCCAAGGACGAGATCAGCCCCAGCATTTT
D gene: .; V gene: TRBV11-2; J gene: TRBJ1-6; clone size: .; CDR3 protein: CASSSGIYNSPLHF; CDR3 DNA: TGTGCCAGCAGCTCCGGGATCTATAATTCACCCCTCCACTTT
D gene: .; V gene: TRBV5-1; J gene: TRBJ2-7; clone size: few; CDR3 protein: CASSPASHSYEQYF; CDR3 DNA: TGCGCCAGCAGCCCCGCGTCCCACTCCTACGAGCAGTACTTC
D gene: TRBD2; V gene: TRBV7-2; J gene: TRBJ2-5; clone size: once; CDR3 protein: CASSSLGLAGGETQYF; CDR3 DNA: TGTGCCAGCAGCTCGCTAGGGCTAGCGGGAGGAGAGACCCAGTACTTC
D gene: .; V gene: TRBV2; J gene: TRBJ1-6; clone size: once; CDR3 protein: CASSRERQNNSPLHF; CDR3 DNA: TGTGCCAGCAGTAGAGAAAGACAGAATAATTCACCCCTCCACTTT
D gene: TRBD1; V gene: TRBV6-5; J gene: TRBJ2-7; clone size: .; CDR3 protein: CASERRGTGGHEQYF; CDR3 DNA: TGTGCCAGCGAAAGGCGCGGGACAGGGGGCCACGAGCAGTACTTC
D gene: TRBD1; V gene: TRBV2; J gene: TRBJ1-3; clone size: .; CDR3 protein: CASRADRGRGNTIYF; CDR3 DNA: TGTGCCAGCAGGGCCGACAGGGGACGTGGAAACACCATATATTTT